The clone carrying this T cell receptor beta chain was seen a few times. Via MiXCR, TCRdb re-called the 5' RACE reads, giving one row per CDR3 protein. In the table there are under 450,000 distinct CDR3 sequences, about 25% of which are singletons. The entry originates in a study of T-cell memory formation after mild COVID-19. Trimming shortened V by 0 bases and J by 1 base, and 13 bases separated the two germline ends. Germline-derived CDR1 and CDR2 are SQVTM and ANQGSEA. CDR3 size: 16 residues. The sequenced sample consisted of PBMCs or a T cell subset sorted from them (not recorded which). The rearrangement uses TRBV29-1 and TRBJ2-1; D possibly corresponds to TRBD2 (6 bases). The source is an adult woman who had mild COVID-19 (a few samples of this study predate the infection). Cell type and time point are not known. CDR3 DNA: TGCAGCGTTGAAGAGGGTAAGACTAGTTCCTACAATGAGCAGTTCTTC. Protein sequence: CSVEEGKTSSYNEQFF.